A selection of T cell receptor beta chains follows, all from one sample in a study of beta chain features in type 1 diabetes. Method: immunoSEQ multiplex PCR; TCRdb's copy keeps in-frame clones and lacks some. The data hold more than 300,000 clones, with 8.5% to 10% observed a single time. Input material: central memory CD4+ T cells from blood. The receptor set was obtained from a man aged 25 to 45 with type 1 diabetes. Both conserved end residues are part of each CDR3. The D gene is left open where the match is weak. For some rows the clone size is stated as once, few or many, or as a class when expanded; others skip it.

V	J	length	D	size	DNA	CDR3
TRBV5-1	TRBJ2-2	14	NA	NA	TGCGCCAGCAGTGAGACAAAGAACACCGGGGAGCTGTTTTTT	CASSETKNTGELFF
TRBV7-6	TRBJ2-7	16	TRBD2	NA	TGTGCCAGCAGCTTAGAGCTAGCGGGAGGAACCTACGAGCAGTACTTC	CASSLELAGGTYEQYF
TRBV7-2	TRBJ2-2	15	NA	NA	TGTGCCAGCAGCTCGGGCGGGATAGGGGCCGGGGAGCTGTTTTTT	CASSSGGIGAGELFF
TRBV11-3	TRBJ2-5	12	NA	NA	TGTGCCAGCAGCTCCCACCAAGAGACCCAGTACTTC	CASSSHQETQYF
TRBV7-9	TRBJ2-5	13	TRBD2	many	TGTGCCAGCAGCCTCCGGACTAGCGGGTCCCCCGACTTC	CASSLRTSGSPDF
TRBV5-4	TRBJ2-3	13	NA	NA	TGTGCCAGCAGCTCAATCGAGGGGTATCCGCAGTATTTT	CASSSIEGYPQYF
TRBV7-2	TRBJ1-1	16	NA	NA	TGTGCCAGCAGCTTGAACGGTTATACCCTGAACACTGAAGCTTTCTTT	CASSLNGYTLNTEAFF
TRBV4-2	TRBJ2-1	13	NA	few	TGTGCCAGCAGCCAAGTGGGGGAGGTAAGAAGGTTCTTC	CASSQVGEVRRFF
TRBV13	TRBJ2-7	15	TRBD1	NA	TGTGCCAGCAGCTTATCCCAGACAGGGACCTACGAGCAGTACTTC	CASSLSQTGTYEQYF
TRBV4-3	TRBJ1-3	14	NA	few	TGCGCCAGCAGCCAAGGAAACTCTGGAAACACCATATATTTT	CASSQGNSGNTIYF
TRBV4-1	TRBJ1-1	16	NA	NA	TGCGCCAGCAGCCCCCGGGGTGCAGCCAGGAACACTGAAGCTTTCTTT	CASSPRGAARNTEAFF
TRBV28	TRBJ2-3	14	NA	NA	TGTGCCAGCAGCACCCGCGGTAGCACAGATACGCAGTATTTT	CASSTRGSTDTQYF
TRBV6-5	TRBJ2-5	15	TRBD1	NA	TGTGCCAGCAGTCCGGGACAGGGGGCGTCGAAGACCCAGTACTTC	CASSPGQGASKTQYF
TRBV7-9	TRBJ2-1	15	NA	few	TGTGCCAGCAGCTCCCGCTTGATTCCCAACAATGAGCAGTTCTTC	CASSSRLIPNNEQFF
TRBV21-1	TRBJ1-5	15	NA	few	TGTGCCAGCAGCAAAGAGGTACAAAGGGATCAGCCCCAGCATTTT	CASSKEVQRDQPQHF
TRBV27	TRBJ1-2	15	NA	NA	TGTGCCAGCAGTGGGGCCGGGACCCCAAACGGGGGCTACACCTTC	CASSGAGTPNGGYTF
TRBV6-6	TRBJ1-6	14	TRBD1	NA	TGTGCCAGCACCCCGGGACAGGGGGGTTCACCCCTCCACTTT	CASTPGQGGSPLHF
TRBV5-1	TRBJ2-2	15	TRBD1	NA	TGCGCCAGCAGCCCCGGGACAGGGAACACCGGGGAGCTGTTTTTT	CASSPGTGNTGELFF
TRBV28	TRBJ1-5	14	NA	NA	TGTGCCAGCAGTTTATTGGATAGCAATCAGCCCCAGCATTTT	CASSLLDSNQPQHF
TRBV28	TRBJ2-7	15	TRBD2	few	TGTGCCAGCCGTAGGGGGGCTAGCGGGACCTACGAGCAGTACTTC	CASRRGASGTYEQYF
TRBV2	TRBJ2-7	14	NA	few	TGTGCCAGCAGACAACCAGAGGCCTTCGGGGAGCAGTACTTC	CASRQPEAFGEQYF
TRBV7-2	TRBJ2-1	16	TRBD2	NA	TGCGCCAGCAGCCAGGCAACTAGCGGGAGGGCCGGTGAGCAGTTCTTC	CASSQATSGRAGEQFF
TRBV19	TRBJ2-5	15	NA	many	TGTGCCAGTAGGCCCCGCGGCGGTTCCGGGGAGACCCAGTACTTC	CASRPRGGSGETQYF
TRBV6-5	TRBJ2-7	13	NA	few	TGTGCCATCAGTGAGGCAGCCTCCTACGAGCAGTACTTC	CAISEAASYEQYF
TRBV5-6	TRBJ2-1	15	TRBD2	many	TGTGCCAGCAGCTTGGGCGGACTAGCGGGAGATGAGCAGTTCTTC	CASSLGGLAGDEQFF
TRBV18	TRBJ2-1	15	TRBD1	NA	TGTGCCAGCTCACTCAGACAGGGGGCCAACAATGAGCAGTTCTTC	CASSLRQGANNEQFF
TRBV11-2	TRBJ2-2	18	TRBD1	NA	TGTGCCAGCAGCGCCCGGCGGGGCAGGGGGCGCGACACCGGGGAGCTGTTTTTT	CASSARRGRGRDTGELFF
TRBV6-6	TRBJ1-1	16	TRBD1	few	TGTGCCAGCAGTTACTCGGGACAGTTGGGATTCGCTGAAGCTTTCTTT	CASSYSGQLGFAEAFF
TRBV28	TRBJ2-1	16	NA	NA	TGTGCCAGCAGTCCGACCAGTTCCCCAACCTACAATGAGCAGTTCTTC	CASSPTSSPTYNEQFF
TRBV4-2	TRBJ2-1	16	TRBD2	NA	TGTGCCAGCAGCCAAGAACTAGCGGGGGCCTACAATGAGCAGTTCTTC	CASSQELAGAYNEQFF
TRBV2	TRBJ1-2	12	TRBD1	NA	TGTGCCGGCTCACAGGGGGAAGGTGGCTACACCTTC	CAGSQGEGGYTF
TRBV11-3	TRBJ2-2	15	NA	NA	TGTGCCAGCAGCTTAGTAGCGGCGAACACCGGGGAGCTGTTTTTT	CASSLVAANTGELFF
TRBV4-3	TRBJ2-3	18	TRBD1	NA	TGCGCCAGCAGCCAAGGCCCTCGTACAGGGGTAGGCACAGATACGCAGTATTTT	CASSQGPRTGVGTDTQYF
TRBV7-2	TRBJ2-1	15	NA	NA	TGTGCCAGCAGCCGGGCAGTTACCCTATCCAATGAGCAGTTCTTC	CASSRAVTLSNEQFF
TRBV2	TRBJ2-6	15	NA	NA	TGTGCCAGCATGACTGCACGGCTTGTGGCCAACGTCCTGACTTTC	CASMTARLVANVLTF
TRBV5-4	TRBJ2-2	15	NA	NA	TGTGCCAGCAGCTTGGCGGACCGAGACACCGGGGAGCTGTTTTTT	CASSLADRDTGELFF
TRBV28	TRBJ2-1	15	TRBD2	many	TGTGCCAGCATTCGAGCGGGAGAGGCCTACAATGAGCAGTTCTTC	CASIRAGEAYNEQFF
TRBV5-1	TRBJ2-7	14	TRBD1	few	TGCGCCAGCAGCCCAACGACAGGGGGGGCCGAGCAGTACTTC	CASSPTTGGAEQYF
TRBV15	TRBJ2-7	17	TRBD1	NA	TGTGCCACCAGCCGGGGGGCCCGGGACAGGGCTGGGTACGAGCAGTACTTC	CATSRGARDRAGYEQYF
TRBV5-4	TRBJ2-7	13	NA	NA	TGTGCCAGCAGCCCCTCGTTACCCTACGAGCAGTACTTC	CASSPSLPYEQYF